The 7 T cell receptor beta chains given below trace back to one sample, sequenced in a study of blood T cell repertoires in COVID-19. The table came from immunoSEQ multiplex PCR; TCRdb's copy has only in-frame clones and leaves some out. The sample consists of approximately 150,000 clones, roughly nine tenths of them appearing once. Sequenced input: peripheral blood. These receptors all come from a human donor in a cohort sampled during active COVID-19.

The chain couples TRBV19 to TRBJ1-5; possible D gene TRBD1, 6 bases. This CDR3 spans 14 amino acids. The germline CDR1 and CDR2 sequences are LNHDA and SQIVND (reference sequence). The V gene lost 10 bases and the J gene lost 0 bases, with 13 bases spanning the gap. CDR3 sequence: CATSGANSNQPQHF. CDR3 nucleotide sequence: TGTGCCACCTCAGGGGCGAATAGCAATCAGCCCCAGCATTTT. Looking up the rest from reference TRBV19 and TRBJ1-5 gives the full variable domain: DGGITQSPKYLFRKEGQNVTLSCEQNLNHDAMYWYRQDPGQGLRLIYYSQIVNDFQKGDIAEGYSVSREKKESFPLTVTSAQKNPTAFYLCATSGANSNQPQHFGDGTRLSIL.

This clone was found once. The V gene is TRBV18, the J gene TRBJ2-3; D gene uncertain. The CDR3 totals 13 residues. V was pared by 3 bases and J by 2 bases, with 6 bases between. The germline gives CDR1 KGHSH, CDR2 LQKENI. The CDR3 coding sequence is TGTGCCAGCTCACCCCCATTCACAGATACGCAGTATTTT. It translates to CASSPPFTDTQYF. Complete variable domain (other parts from reference TRBV18 and TRBJ2-3): NAGVMQNPRHLVRRRGQEARLRCSPMKGHSHVYWYRQLPEEGLKFMVYLQKENIIDESGMPKERFSAEFPKEGPSILRIQQVVRGDSAAYFCASSPPFTDTQYFGPGTRLTVL.

This clone was recorded a few times. CDR3 loop: CASKSSYNSPLHF. The DNA of the CDR3 is TGTGCCAGCAAGAGCTCCTATAATTCACCCCTCCACTTT. This chain connects TRBV2 to TRBJ1-6; no reliable D call. Germline V gives CDR1 SNHLY, CDR2 FYNNEI. Trimming pared 7 bases from V and 0 bases from J, leaving 4 bases between. The CDR3 has 13 residues.

The chain joins TRBV5-1 to TRBJ1-1; the match to TRBD1 covers 7 bases. CDR1 is SGHRS and CDR2 is YFSETQ in the germline V gene. There are 17 residues in the CDR3. Trimming cost V 2 bases and J 0 bases; bases outside gene matches: 10. CDR3 residues: CASSFKGTGALNTEAFF. Written as DNA, the CDR3 is TGCGCCAGCAGCTTCAAGGGCACAGGGGCACTGAACACTGAAGCTTTCTTT.

The rearrangement links TRBV5-1 to TRBJ2-2, with TRBD2 matching over 9 bases. The CDR3 covers 17 residues. The germline CDR1 and CDR2 sequences are SGHRS and YFSETQ. Trimming at V came to 3 bases and at J to 3 bases, leaving 9 bases not matched to a gene. The CDR3: CASSWGPAGGDTGELFF. CDR3 nucleotides: TGCGCCAGCAGCTGGGGGCCAGCGGGGGGCGACACCGGGGAGCTGTTTTTT.

V usage is TRBV19 and J usage is TRBJ1-2, with 7 nucleotides matching TRBD1. With V trimmed by 4 bases and J by 2 bases, 4 bases remained unmatched. The CDR3 consists of 14 residues. CDR1 LNHDA and CDR2 SQIVND come from the germline V gene (reference sequence). The CDR3 region is CASSTHRGNYGYTF. CDR3 sequence (DNA): TGTGCCAGTAGTACCCACAGGGGAAACTATGGCTACACCTTC.

The chain recombines TRBV5-8 with TRBJ2-1, with TRBD2 identical over 15 bases. Unmatched junction bases numbered 7, after V lost 4 bases and J lost 8 bases. The germline gives CDR1 SGHTS, CDR2 YDEGEE. The CDR3 spans 16 residues. CDR3 sequence (DNA): TGTGCCAGCAGCCGGGGGACTAGCGGGGGGCGCGATGAGCAGTTCTTC. It yields the protein CASSRGTSGGRDEQFF.